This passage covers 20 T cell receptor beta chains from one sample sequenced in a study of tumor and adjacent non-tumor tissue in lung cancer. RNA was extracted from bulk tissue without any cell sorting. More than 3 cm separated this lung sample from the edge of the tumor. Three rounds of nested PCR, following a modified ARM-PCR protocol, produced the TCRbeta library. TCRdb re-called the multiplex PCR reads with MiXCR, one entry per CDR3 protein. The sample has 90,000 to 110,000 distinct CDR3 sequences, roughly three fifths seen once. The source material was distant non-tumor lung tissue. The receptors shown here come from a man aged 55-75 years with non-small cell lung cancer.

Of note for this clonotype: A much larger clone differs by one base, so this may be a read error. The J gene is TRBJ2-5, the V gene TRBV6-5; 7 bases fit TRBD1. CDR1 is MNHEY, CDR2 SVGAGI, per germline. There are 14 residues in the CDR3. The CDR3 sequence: CASSYRGGQEIQYF. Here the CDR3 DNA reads TGTGCCAGCAGTTACAGAGGGGGCCAAGAGATCCAGTACTTC.

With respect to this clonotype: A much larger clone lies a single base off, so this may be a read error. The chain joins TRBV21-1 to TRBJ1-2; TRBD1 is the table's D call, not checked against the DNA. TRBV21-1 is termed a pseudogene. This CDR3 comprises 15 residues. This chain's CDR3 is CATSKRDRGSSGYTF. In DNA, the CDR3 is TGTGCCACCAGCAAACGGGACAGGGGAAGTAGCGGCTACACCTTC.

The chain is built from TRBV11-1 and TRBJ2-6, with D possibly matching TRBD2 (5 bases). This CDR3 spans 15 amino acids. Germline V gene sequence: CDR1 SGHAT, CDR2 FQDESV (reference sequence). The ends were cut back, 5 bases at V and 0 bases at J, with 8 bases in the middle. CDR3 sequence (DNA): TGTGCCAGCAGCCACCGGGACTCTGGGGCCAACGTCCTGACTTTC. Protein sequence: CASSHRDSGANVLTF. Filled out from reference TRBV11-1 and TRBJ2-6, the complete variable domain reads EAEVAQSPRYKITEKSQAVAFWCDPISGHATLYWYRQILGQGPELLVQFQDESVVDDSQLPKDRFSAERLKGVDSTLKIQPAELGDSAMYLCASSHRDSGANVLTFGAGSRLTVL.

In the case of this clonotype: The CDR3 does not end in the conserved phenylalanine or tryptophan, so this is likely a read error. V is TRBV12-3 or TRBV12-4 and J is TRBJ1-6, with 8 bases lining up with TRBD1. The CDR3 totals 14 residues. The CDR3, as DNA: TGTGCAAGCAGACAGACAGGGGTTAATTCACCCCTCCACTCT. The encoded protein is CASRQTGVNSPLHS.

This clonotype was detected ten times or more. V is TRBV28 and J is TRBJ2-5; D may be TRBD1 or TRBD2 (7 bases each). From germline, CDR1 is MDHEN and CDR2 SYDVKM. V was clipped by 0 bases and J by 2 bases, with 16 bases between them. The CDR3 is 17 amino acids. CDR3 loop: CASSLWGGTERQETQYF. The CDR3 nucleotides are TGTGCCAGCAGTTTATGGGGGGGGACAGAAAGACAAGAGACCCAGTACTTC. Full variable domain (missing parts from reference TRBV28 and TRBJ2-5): DVKVTQSSRYLVKRTGEKVFLECVQDMDHENMFWYRQDPGLGLRLIYFSYDVKMKEKGDIPEGYSVSREKKERFSLILESASTNQTSMYLCASSLWGGTERQETQYFGPGTRLLVL.

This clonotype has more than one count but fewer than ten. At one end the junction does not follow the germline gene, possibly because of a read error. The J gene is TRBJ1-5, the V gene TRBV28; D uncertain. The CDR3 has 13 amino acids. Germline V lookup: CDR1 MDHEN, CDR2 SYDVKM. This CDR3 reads CASTVQENQPRHF. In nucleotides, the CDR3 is TGTGCCAGCACCGTACAAGAGAATCAGCCCCGGCATTTT.

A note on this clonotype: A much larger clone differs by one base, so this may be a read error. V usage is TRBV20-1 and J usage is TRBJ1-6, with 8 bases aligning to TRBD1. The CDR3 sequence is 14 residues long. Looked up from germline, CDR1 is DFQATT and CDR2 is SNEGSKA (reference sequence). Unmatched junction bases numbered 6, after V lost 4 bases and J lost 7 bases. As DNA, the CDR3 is TGCAGTGCTAAACCCTGGACAGGGAATTCACCCCTCCACTTT. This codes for CSAKPWTGNSPLHF.

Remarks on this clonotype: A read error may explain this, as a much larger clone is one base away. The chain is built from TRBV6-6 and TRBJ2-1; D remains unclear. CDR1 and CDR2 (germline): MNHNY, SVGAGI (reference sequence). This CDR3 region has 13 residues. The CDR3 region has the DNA TGTGTCAGCAGTTACTCGGTACGAAGTGAGCAGTTCTTC. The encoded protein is CVSSYSVRSEQFF.

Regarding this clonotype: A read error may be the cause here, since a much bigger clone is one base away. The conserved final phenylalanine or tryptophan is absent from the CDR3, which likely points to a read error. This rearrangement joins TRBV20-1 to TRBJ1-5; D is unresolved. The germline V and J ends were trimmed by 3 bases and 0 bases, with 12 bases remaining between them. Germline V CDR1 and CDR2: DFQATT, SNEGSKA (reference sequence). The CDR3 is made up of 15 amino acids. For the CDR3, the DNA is TGCAGTGCTAGTATTTCAGGCTATAGCAATCAGCCCCAGCATCTT. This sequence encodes CSASISGYSNQPQHL.

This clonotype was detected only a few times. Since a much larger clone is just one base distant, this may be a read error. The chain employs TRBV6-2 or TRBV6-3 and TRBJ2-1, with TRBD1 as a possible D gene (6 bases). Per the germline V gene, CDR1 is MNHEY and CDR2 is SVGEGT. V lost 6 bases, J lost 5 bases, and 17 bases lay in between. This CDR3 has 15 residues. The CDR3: CASSVGTPGNNEQFF. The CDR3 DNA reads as TGTGCCAGCAGCGTCGGGACACCGGGCAACAATGAGCAGTTCTTC.

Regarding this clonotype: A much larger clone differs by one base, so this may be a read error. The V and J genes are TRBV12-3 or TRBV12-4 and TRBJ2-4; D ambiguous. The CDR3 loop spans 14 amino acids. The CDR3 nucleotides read TGTACCAGCAGCCAATCCCCAGCCAAAAACATTCAGTACTTC. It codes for CTSSQSPAKNIQYF.

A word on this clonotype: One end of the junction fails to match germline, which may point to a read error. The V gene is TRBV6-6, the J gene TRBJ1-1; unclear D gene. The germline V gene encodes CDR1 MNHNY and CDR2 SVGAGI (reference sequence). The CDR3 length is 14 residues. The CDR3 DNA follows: TGTACCAGCAGTGCTCAGAGATGGAGAACTGAAGCTTTCTTT. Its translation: CTSSAQRWRTEAFF.

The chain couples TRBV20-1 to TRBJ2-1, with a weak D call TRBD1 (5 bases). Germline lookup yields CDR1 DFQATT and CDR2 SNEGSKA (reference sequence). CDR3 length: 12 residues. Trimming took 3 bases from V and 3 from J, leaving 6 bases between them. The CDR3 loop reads CSASDSYNEQFF. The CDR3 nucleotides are TGCAGTGCTAGTGACAGCTACAATGAGCAGTTCTTC.

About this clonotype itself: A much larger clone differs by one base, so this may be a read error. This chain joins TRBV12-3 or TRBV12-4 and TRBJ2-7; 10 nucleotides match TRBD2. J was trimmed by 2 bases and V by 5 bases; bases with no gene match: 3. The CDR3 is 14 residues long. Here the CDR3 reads CASSPGTSAYEQYF. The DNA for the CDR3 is TGTGCCAGCAGTCCCGGGACTAGCGCCTACGAGCAGTACTTC.

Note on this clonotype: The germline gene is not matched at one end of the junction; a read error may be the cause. CDR3: CANSYGPGGETYNEQFF. The CDR3 nucleotides read TGTGCCAACAGTTACGGCCCGGGAGGGGAGACCTACAATGAGCAGTTCTTC. The V call is TRBV6-5, the J call TRBJ2-1, with 8 bases lining up with TRBD2. The V gene's germline CDR1 is MNHEY and CDR2 SVGAGI. The CDR3 has 17 amino acids.

The CDR3 protein is CASRMLETQYF. The CDR3 region has the DNA TGTGCCAGCAGGATGCTAGAGACCCAGTACTTC. The rearrangement links TRBV6-1 to TRBJ2-5; D not certain. Trimming stripped 6 bases from V and 4 bases from J, with 6 bases between. Looked up from germline, CDR1 is MNHNS and CDR2 is SASEGT. The CDR3 length is 11 residues.

CDR3 coding DNA: TGTGCCAGCAGTTTAAACAGTTTTAGCAATCAGCCCCAGCATTTT. Translation: CASSLNSFSNQPQHF. V and J are TRBV28 and TRBJ1-5; D unclear. V shed 2 bases and J shed 0 bases, with 8 bases lying between them. The CDR3 consists of 15 residues. Germline V gene data show CDR1 as MDHEN and CDR2 as SYDVKM.

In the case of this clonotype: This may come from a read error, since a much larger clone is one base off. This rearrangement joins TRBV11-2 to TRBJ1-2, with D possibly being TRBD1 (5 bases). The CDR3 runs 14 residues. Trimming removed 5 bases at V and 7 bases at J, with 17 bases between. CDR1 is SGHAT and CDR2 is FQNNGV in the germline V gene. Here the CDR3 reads CASSLTSGVGGYTF. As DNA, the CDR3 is TGTGCCAGCAGCCTGACCTCGGGGGTTGGTGGCTACACCTTC.

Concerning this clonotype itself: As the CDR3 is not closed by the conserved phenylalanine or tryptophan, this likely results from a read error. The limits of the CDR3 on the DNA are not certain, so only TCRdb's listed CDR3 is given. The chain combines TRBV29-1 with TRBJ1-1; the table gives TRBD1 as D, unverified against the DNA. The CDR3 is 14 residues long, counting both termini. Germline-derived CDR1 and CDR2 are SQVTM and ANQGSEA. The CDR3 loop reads CSVSVGQVNTEASY.

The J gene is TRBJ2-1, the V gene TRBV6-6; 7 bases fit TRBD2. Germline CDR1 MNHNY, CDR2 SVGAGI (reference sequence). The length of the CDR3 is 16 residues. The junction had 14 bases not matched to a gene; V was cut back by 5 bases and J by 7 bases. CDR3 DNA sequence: TGTGCCAGCAGTCCCTATGGGGAGGGTTCGAAGAATGAGCAGTTCTTC. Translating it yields CASSPYGEGSKNEQFF.